A single sample gave rise to the 5 T cell receptor beta chains below, sequenced in a study of T cell repertoires in cytomegalovirus infection. Via MiXCR, TCRdb re-called the reads, giving one row per CDR3 protein. The table lists around 120,000 distinct CDR3 sequences, roughly 9% of them singletons. Sequencing input: PBMCs. The origin of the receptors is a human donor in good health (CMV status not recorded). Some clones in this sample may be carry-over from other donors' samples.

This clonotype was observed many times. The rearrangement uses TRBV28 and TRBJ1-5; 9 bases line up with TRBD1. CDR3 length: 14 amino acids. Germline V gene sequence: CDR1 MDHEN, CDR2 SYDVKM. Unmatched junction bases numbered 6, after V lost 6 bases and J lost 6 bases. The CDR3 DNA follows: TGTGCCAGCAGACAGGGGGCGGCTCTTCAGCCCCAGCATTTT. Its translation is CASRQGAALQPQHF.

In this sample, this clonotype turned up many times. The J gene is TRBJ2-7, the V gene TRBV7-2; possibly TRBD1 for D (5 bases). V was trimmed by 0 bases and J by 6 bases, leaving 12 bases between them. The CDR3 is 14 amino acids. Germline assignment: CDR1 SGHTA and CDR2 FQGNSA. Here the CDR3 DNA reads TGTGCCAGCAGCTTAGCGGGGCCCTGGAGCGAGCAGTACTTC. Its protein product is CASSLAGPWSEQYF.

V gene TRBV5-1 combines with J gene TRBJ1-2, with D unclear. The CDR3 length is 12 residues. V dropped 0 bases and J dropped 6 bases, with 6 bases sitting between them. The germline V gene has CDR1 SGHRS and CDR2 YFSETQ. CDR3 residues: CASSLDGDGYTF. DNA of the CDR3: TGCGCCAGCAGCTTGGACGGTGATGGCTACACCTTC.

This clonotype appeared many times. The rearrangement uses TRBV5-6 and TRBJ2-2; D not resolved. Germline lookup yields CDR1 SGHDT and CDR2 YYEEEE. The CDR3 is 14 amino acids. V lost 0 bases and J lost 8, with 11 bases in between. CDR3 coding DNA: TGTGCCAGCAGCTTGGCCTCAGGCCGAGGGGAGCTGTTTTTT. Its translation: CASSLASGRGELFF.

This clonotype has at least ten counts. The chain recombines TRBV10-3 with TRBJ1-2, with D perhaps matching TRBD1 (6 bases). The ends were cut back, 3 bases at V and 4 bases at J, with 15 bases in the middle. The germline CDR1 and CDR2 sequences are ENHRY and SYGVKD. This CDR3 spans 15 amino acids. CDR3 sequence (DNA): TGTGCCATCAGTGACCATTCGTCGGGGGCCTATGGCTACACCTTC. Translated: CAISDHSSGAYGYTF.